This TCR beta chain was documented in a study of identifying expanded T cells in peripheral blood. This CDR3 has 16 residues. J gave up 1 base and V 3 bases, and 5 bases lay outside the gene matches. The germline V gene encodes CDR1 MDHEN and CDR2 SYDVKM. The repertoire was sequenced with immunoSEQ multiplex PCR; TCRdb's copy has only in-frame clones and lacks some. The sample consists of some 75,000 clones, 85% to 90% of them appearing once. This chain links TRBV28 with TRBJ1-4, with 7 bases identical to TRBD1. This sequence was found in a person aged 18 to 75 in good health. The specimen was blood. DNA of the CDR3: TGTGCCAGCAGTTTTAGGGGGCGCCGAACTAATGAAAAACTGTTTTTT. Its translation is CASSFRGRRTNEKLFF. Drawing the rest from reference TRBV28 and TRBJ1-4, the complete variable domain is DVKVTQSSRYLVKRTGEKVFLECVQDMDHENMFWYRQDPGLGLRLIYFSYDVKMKEKGDIPEGYSVSREKKERFSLILESASTNQTSMYLCASSFRGRRTNEKLFFGSGTQLSVL.